The rows below give T cell receptor beta chains drawn from one sample of a study of shared clonotypes between healthy human individuals. The assay was immunoSEQ multiplex PCR, and TCRdb's table has in-frame clones only and misses some. This sample carries 2 million to 2.5 million clones, approximately 93% of them seen once, and the ten largest clones take roughly 0.36%. The material sequenced was naive CD4+ T cells from PBMCs. These receptors were taken from a man younger than 30 in good health. Some clones in this sample may be carry-over from other donors' samples. CDR3s include the opening cysteine and the closing phenylalanine or tryptophan. Fields, in order: J gene, V gene, CDR3 protein.

>TRBJ1-5|TRBV6-1
CASSEGRVIRQPQHF
>TRBJ2-5|TRBV7-2
CASSLGLGGETQYF
>TRBJ2-5|TRBV9
CASSKWTLQGETQYF
>TRBJ2-1|TRBV11-3
CASSPAGPYNEQFF
>TRBJ1-3|TRBV5-1
CASSLGTSSGNTIYF
>TRBJ2-2|TRBV6-1
CASSDPLLTGELFF
>TRBJ2-3|TRBV19
CASSAGDTQYF
>TRBJ2-5|TRBV5-4
CASSLALGGQETQYF
>TRBJ2-2|TRBV7-3
CASTETGGSNTGELFF
>TRBJ2-3|TRBV7-9
CASSASGSTDTQYF
>TRBJ1-5|TRBV28
CASTDSGGPVNQPQHF
>TRBJ1-1|TRBV14
CASSQGSGAEAFF
>TRBJ2-5|TRBV4-1
CASSHGVGGTFGETQYF
>TRBJ2-3|TRBV5-4
CASSRTSAQYTDTQYF
>TRBJ1-2|TRBV25-1
CASSDPADYGYTF
>TRBJ2-3|TRBV27
CASSLRAITDTQYF
>TRBJ1-1|TRBV7-3
CASSLTSQRGLNTEAFF
>TRBJ2-3|TRBV27
CASTLAGVNTDTQYF